This TCR beta chain stems from a study of shared clonotypes between healthy human individuals (dated by TCRdb to about 2020). Regarding the study in general: The cohort included three men and a couple of women between 18 and 49 years of age. Per donor, three plates each were used for CD4 naive and CD4 memory, two for CD8 naive, and one for CD8 memory. The study deeply sequenced blood TCR repertoires of 5 or 6 healthy adults to estimate repertoire size and the extent of clonotype sharing between individuals. To increase sequencing depth and limit assay-specific biases, TCR repertoire library preparation and sequencing were carried out by different laboratories using diverse techniques. Leukapheresis yielded between about 0.94 and 10 billion PBMCs per donor.

General conclusions and limits of the study: Pairwise subsampling indicated that sequencing depth was expected to affect the degree of clonotype sharing among donors. Naive subsets generally had larger estimated clonotype richness than memory subsets. Sharing across a few donors was observed for around 4.8% of naive CD4, 3% to 3.5% of naive CD8, 2% to 2.5% of memory CD4, and about 0.4% of memory CD8 clonotypes. The small number of donors limited the genetic and exposure-history diversity represented. Sampling was limited to blood, and TCR repertoires in tissue likely differ from TCR repertoires in blood. Even with the large sequencing depth, rarefaction of the sorted-subset datasets indicated that sequencing was incomplete. Higher generation probabilities were observed for clonotypes shared by all four sorted-subset donors than for non-shared clonotypes.

As encoded in the germline V gene, CDR1 is SGHRS while CDR2 is YFSETQ. Trimming removed 4 bases from V and 15 bases from J; the gene matches leave 8 bases unexplained. The CDR3 has 13 amino acids, counting the end cysteine and phenylalanine. The entry retains the CDR3 DNA only, 39 bases that are in frame from base 1. Healthy HIV-negative adults with no recently reported acute infections or vaccinations were included as donors. Every donor was a Caucasian adult residing in Nashville, Tennessee, USA. CD8 memory samples consisted of magnetically selected CD45RO+ cells combined with CCR7-negative CD45RA+ effector memory (TemRA) cells. Blood was collected by leukapheresis, and PBMCs were isolated by Ficoll-Histopaque density gradient centrifugation and then cryopreserved in liquid nitrogen vapor phase. Purity and quantity of every magnetically sorted T cell population were checked by analytical flow cytometry. Genomic DNA was isolated from every sorted fraction and measured by UV absorbance on a Nanodrop 2000c.

TCR CDR3 regions were amplified from genomic DNA by multiplex PCR using the deep immunoSEQ assay. Genomic DNA extracted from each cell subset was distributed evenly over all wells of several immunoSEQ 96-well plates, and each plate served as one replicate. For sorted subsets, approximately 210 ng genomic DNA, equal to tens of thousands of T cell genomes, was loaded into each replicate PCR. The purified libraries were quantified using a Qubit 3.0 fluorometer, sized with a Bioanalyzer 2100, and then quantified again using the KAPA Library Quantification kit. Every immunoSEQ 96-well plate was sequenced on a dedicated single-read 150-cycle Illumina NextSeq 550 flow cell. Per the authors' processing: The immunoSEQ output contained only junctional sequences without quality scores, so filtering could not match that applied to full-length reads. To assign V/J genes and CDR3, sequences were annotated using PyIR, a Python wrapper for IgBLAST v1.9, with IMGT germline references. Any read was removed if the V/J assignment was weak (E-value above 1e-6), the CDR3 was missing, or the read contained stop codons, out-of-frame junctions, or ambiguous translated residues. V3J clonotypes were defined as sequences sharing an identical inferred V gene, J gene, and CDR3 amino acid sequence. Percentage overlap between repertoires was calculated by dividing the number of shared unique clonotypes by the size of the smaller repertoire. Repertoire richness was assessed with RTK rarefaction, the Chao1 estimator, and Recon v2.1 estimates of unobserved clonotypes. Generation probabilities were computed with OLGA for all TCRbeta clonotypes obtained by the gDNA method from several donors. TCRdb limited this immuneACCESS table to in-frame rearrangements with V and J called. A share of clones is missing; checked studies link under half to unresolved V genes, and the rest is unexplained. The V and J calls and the clone size are those of that table, but D and trimming were determined from the DNA. This sample lists approximately 400,000 clones; 95% to 97% were detected once. The ten largest clonotypes hold more than 0.3% of the sample.

A note on this clone: No antigen is known for it. The sample holds no much larger clone one base away, and base qualities are not on file.

The sequencing sample was made of memory CD8+ T cells sorted from blood. In the paper's terms, the cell subset or site label means: CD45RO+ cells pooled with CCR7-negative TemRA cells. The rearrangement combines TRBV5-1 with TRBJ2-1; a stretch of 12 junction bases matches TRBD2. This TCR was recovered from a young man in good health. The sequence in DNA is TGCGCCAGCAGCGGCCTAGCGGGAGGGGATCCGTTCTTC. This gives the protein CASSGLAGGDPFF. The variable domain in full, with residues beyond the CDR3 obtained from the reference TRBV5-1 and TRBJ2-1 genes, is KAGVTQTPRYLIKTRGQQVTLSCSPISGHRSVSWYQQTPGQGLQFLFEYFSETQRNKGNFPGRFSGRQFSNSRSEMNVSTLELGDSALYLCASSGLAGGDPFFGPGTRLTVL.